The entry that follows covers one T cell receptor (beta chain) sequence. Its antigen is not identified. The source of the sample is a study of cytomegalovirus exposure and HLA in healthy donors. Across the study: It was reported in a later analysis that the approximately 120 validation repertoires used the same platform as the approximately 670 first-cohort repertoires.

Study-wide findings and caveats: The majority of TCR sequences were rare, yet some public TCRs appeared in many donors.

The CDR3 is 16 amino acids. J gave up 1 base and V 2 bases, and 2 bases lay outside the gene matches. The germline CDR1 and CDR2 sequences are MNHNY and SVGAGI (reference sequence). Profiling relied on immunoSEQ multiplex PCR, and the TCRdb table lists in-frame clones only, not all of them. The data hold approximately 99,000 clones, with more than 90% observed a single time. Sequenced sample: PBMCs. The chain employs TRBV6-6 and TRBJ2-3; 11 bases line up with TRBD2. The source of this sequence is a woman aged 18-35 years in good health and CMV-seronegative. As DNA, the CDR3 is TGTGCCAGCAGTTACAATAGCGGGGGGGGCACAGATACGCAGTATTTT. Its translation: CASSYNSGGGTDTQYF.